The 32 T cell receptor beta chains presented below share a single source sample, sequenced in a study of blood T cell repertoires in COVID-19. Clones were read by immunoSEQ multiplex PCR, and TCRdb kept only the in-frame ones, dropping some. The table lists 200,000 to 250,000 clones, roughly four fifths of them singletons, with less than 15% in the top ten. Material: peripheral blood. These receptors originate from a woman in her thirties or forties with acute or convalescent COVID-19.

As DNA, the CDR3 is TGCAGCGTTGAAGATCATACGGGTTTGGCCGGGGAGCTGTTTTTT. This sequence encodes CSVEDHTGLAGELFF. This rearrangement joins TRBV29-1 to TRBJ2-2; D not resolved. CDR3 size: 15 residues. Trimming removed 0 bases at V and 6 bases at J, with 14 bases between. The V gene's germline CDR1 is SQVTM and CDR2 ANQGSEA.

J is TRBJ1-1 and V is TRBV9; 7 positions agree with TRBD1. Germline CDR1 reads SGDLS; CDR2 reads YYNGEE. The CDR3 has 15 residues. V lost 0 bases to trimming and J lost 5 bases; unmatched junction nucleotides: 7. CDR3 in amino acids: CASSVGGGGWTEAFF. The CDR3 region has the DNA TGTGCCAGCAGCGTAGGAGGAGGGGGCTGGACTGAAGCTTTCTTT.

This chain connects TRBV7-8 to TRBJ2-5; D might be TRBD2 (5 bases). The germline V gene has CDR1 SGHVS and CDR2 FQNEAQ. The CDR3 runs 15 residues. The V end was cut by 2 bases, the J end by 5 bases, with 15 bases between. The CDR3 is CASSLRSGSEETQYF. The CDR3 bases are TGTGCCAGCAGCTTAAGGTCGGGGAGCGAGGAGACCCAGTACTTC.

V and J are TRBV7-4 and TRBJ2-1; 12 bases line up with TRBD2. Germline-derived CDR1 and CDR2 are SGHVT and SQSDAQ. The CDR3 has 16 residues. V lost 4 bases and J lost 4; bases outside the gene matches: 5. The CDR3 here is CASSSLAGGNYNEQFF. The CDR3, as DNA: TGTGCCAGCAGCTCCCTAGCGGGAGGGAATTACAATGAGCAGTTCTTC.

The chain recombines TRBV27 with TRBJ2-7; 10 bases line up with TRBD2. This CDR3 comprises 16 residues. Trimming took 3 bases from V and 2 from J; bases not matched to a gene: 7. Germline CDR1 is MNHEY and CDR2 is SMNVEV (reference sequence). CDR3 nucleotides: TGTGCCAGCAGTTTGATAGCGGGGGGTCGGACCTACGAGCAGTACTTC. Protein sequence: CASSLIAGGRTYEQYF.

The J gene is TRBJ2-2, the V gene TRBV6-6; 9 nucleotides agree with TRBD2. The CDR3 is 16 amino acids. The germline V gene encodes CDR1 MNHNY and CDR2 SVGAGI (reference sequence). The V gene end was trimmed by 4 bases and the J gene end by 1 base; junction bases not matched to a gene: 4. The CDR3 spells CASSWTSAGNTGELFF. CDR3 nucleotides: TGTGCCAGCAGTTGGACTAGCGCGGGGAACACCGGGGAGCTGTTTTTT.

The CDR3 is CASSLGGQGSYTQYF. In DNA form, the CDR3 reads TGCGCCAGCAGCTTGGGGGGACAGGGCTCGTATACGCAGTATTTT. The J gene is TRBJ2-3, the V gene TRBV5-1; 9 positions match TRBD1. The CDR3 has 15 residues. Losses at the gene ends were 0 bases for V and 7 bases for J; bases not matched to a gene: 6. Germline V gene data show CDR1 as SGHRS and CDR2 as YFSETQ. Full variable domain (remainder filled in from reference TRBV5-1 and TRBJ2-3): KAGVTQTPRYLIKTRGQQVTLSCSPISGHRSVSWYQQTPGQGLQFLFEYFSETQRNKGNFPGRFSGRQFSNSRSEMNVSTLELGDSALYLCASSLGGQGSYTQYFGPGTRLTVL.

The J gene is TRBJ2-3, the V gene TRBV7-3; D is possibly TRBD2 (6 bases). The germline V and J ends were trimmed by 5 bases and 0 bases, with 12 bases remaining between them. The CDR3 covers 15 residues. Looked up from germline, CDR1 is SGHTA and CDR2 is FQGTGA. CDR3 coding DNA: TGTGCCAGCAGCGGGAGCGGGTCTAGCACAGATACGCAGTATTTT. It yields the protein CASSGSGSSTDTQYF.

This chain links TRBV7-7 with TRBJ2-3, with D maybe TRBD2 (6 bases). Trimming removed 4 bases from V and 1 base from J, with 12 bases in between. Germline lookup yields CDR1 SSHAT and CDR2 FNYEAQ (reference sequence). This CDR3 contains 15 residues. Here the CDR3 reads CASSSSPSGTDTQYF. In DNA, the CDR3 is TGTGCCAGCAGCTCAAGTCCTAGCGGCACAGATACGCAGTATTTT.

The chain carries TRBV5-8 and TRBJ2-5, with a weak D call TRBD1 (6 bases). Germline V lookup: CDR1 SGHTS, CDR2 YDEGEE. V was pared by 6 bases and J by 6 bases, with 21 bases between. There are 15 residues in the CDR3. The CDR3 DNA sequence: TGTGCCAGCACCCGGAGAGCAGGGGTCGTGAAGACCCAGTACTTC. Its protein product is CASTRRAGVVKTQYF.

The chain couples TRBV4-2 to TRBJ2-2; no clear D. Germline loops: CDR1 LGHNA, CDR2 YNFKEQ. V was trimmed by 1 base and J by 4 bases, leaving 7 bases between them. The length of the CDR3 is 14 residues. The CDR3: CASSQGPGTGELFF. The DNA for the CDR3 is TGTGCCAGCAGCCAAGGACCGGGCACCGGGGAGCTGTTTTTT.

This clone was seen a single time. The V and J genes are TRBV2 and TRBJ2-3; 10 nucleotides agree with TRBD2. The CDR3 contains 16 residues. V dropped 3 bases and J dropped 0; count of bases not matched to a gene: 3. Germline values: CDR1 SNHLY, CDR2 FYNNEI. The CDR3 loop is CASSESSGGSTDTQYF. CDR3 DNA: TGTGCCAGCAGTGAGTCTAGCGGGGGTAGCACAGATACGCAGTATTTT.

The chain couples TRBV10-3 to TRBJ1-5; weak D call: TRBD1 (5 bases). The CDR3 loop spans 14 amino acids. Trimming shortened V by 3 bases and J by 2 bases, and 8 bases separated the two germline ends. Germline loops: CDR1 ENHRY, CDR2 SYGVKD. DNA of the CDR3: TGTGCCATCAGTGAAGGGGAGGGCAATCAGCCCCAGCATTTT. Encoded protein: CAISEGEGNQPQHF.

V gene TRBV7-2 combines with J gene TRBJ1-2; no reliable D call. This CDR3 region has 14 residues. Germline assignment: CDR1 SGHTA and CDR2 FQGNSA. The germline V and J ends were trimmed by 0 bases and 5 bases, with 10 bases remaining between them. CDR3 in DNA: TGTGCCAGCAGCTTAGCTCCAGGCGGGTATGGCTACACCTTC. The encoded protein is CASSLAPGGYGYTF.

Remarks on this clone: The same CDR3 is also encoded by other DNA sequences in this sample. The V call is TRBV12-3 or TRBV12-4, the J call TRBJ2-7; 7 nucleotides line up with TRBD2. The CDR3 has 13 amino acids. Unmatched junction bases numbered 6, after V lost 6 bases and J lost 4 bases. CDR3 DNA sequence: TGTGCCAGCAGCCTAGGCGGGGGTTACGAGCAGTACTTC. It is translated as CASSLGGGYEQYF.

The rearrangement joins TRBV10-3 to TRBJ2-7, with 7 bases matching TRBD2. CDR1 is ENHRY, CDR2 SYGVKD, per germline. V lost 7 bases and J lost 0; bases outside the gene matches: 6. This CDR3 comprises 14 residues. CDR3 nucleotide sequence: TGTGCCATCAAAGAACTAGCGAGCTCCTACGAGCAGTACTTC. Its translation is CAIKELASSYEQYF.

This chain joins TRBV19 and TRBJ2-7; weak D call: TRBD2 (6 bases). CDR1 is LNHDA, CDR2 SQIVND, per germline (reference sequence). The CDR3 totals 9 residues. The DNA of the CDR3 is TGTGCTAGCGGCTACGAGCAGTACTTC. Translated: CASGYEQYF.

The rearrangement links TRBV5-1 to TRBJ2-5; D uncertain. This CDR3 contains 12 residues. V lost 4 bases, J lost 5 bases, and 9 bases lay in between. Germline V lookup: CDR1 SGHRS, CDR2 YFSETQ. CDR3 DNA: TGCGCCAGCAGCCCAGGTGGGGAGACCCAGTACTTC. Residues: CASSPGGETQYF.

The chain combines TRBV11-2 with TRBJ2-5; a possible D gene is TRBD2 (6 bases). Germline CDR1 reads SGHAT; CDR2 reads FQNNGV. The CDR3 length is 15 residues. V was trimmed by 0 bases and J by 2 bases, leaving 10 bases between them. Here the CDR3 reads CASSLDGTPQETQYF. CDR3 nucleotides: TGTGCCAGCAGCTTAGATGGGACTCCACAAGAGACCCAGTACTTC.

The rearrangement joins TRBV11-2 to TRBJ1-5; 8 bases are a match to TRBD1. The ends lost 4 bases at V and 5 bases at J; junction bases unmatched: 4. The CDR3 has 14 amino acids. CDR1 and CDR2 (germline): SGHAT, FQNNGV. CDR3 DNA sequence: TGTGCCAGCAGCTCCGGACAGGGATATCAGCCCCAGCATTTT. Its protein product is CASSSGQGYQPQHF.

The rearrangement links TRBV5-6 to TRBJ2-3; D remains ambiguous. Trimming pared 0 bases from V and 2 bases from J, leaving 7 bases between. The CDR3 consists of 14 residues. CDR1 and CDR2 from the germline V gene are SGHDT and YYEEEE. CDR3 nucleotide sequence: TGTGCCAGCAGCTTGGTTGCGGCCACAGATACGCAGTATTTT. Translation gives CASSLVAATDTQYF.

The chain uses TRBV7-7 and TRBJ1-5; a possible D gene is TRBD1 (6 bases). CDR3 length equals 18 residues. With 5 bases removed from V and 2 bases from J, the gap between germline ends came to 22 bases. The germline CDR1 and CDR2 sequences are SSHAT and FNYEAQ (reference sequence). In DNA, the CDR3 is TGTGCCAGCAGCACGCTTGGACAGCCCGACGATCGCAATCAGCCCCAGCATTTT. Residues: CASSTLGQPDDRNQPQHF.

The chain has TRBV10-2 and TRBJ2-3, with 7 bases fitting TRBD1. Germline CDR1 reads WSHSY; CDR2 reads SAAADI. The CDR3 has 15 residues. The ends lost 2 bases at V and 0 bases at J; junction bases unmatched: 2. In DNA form, the CDR3 reads TGCGCCAGCAGTGAGACAGGGGTTAGCACAGATACGCAGTATTTT. Translated: CASSETGVSTDTQYF.

The rearrangement links TRBV6-5 to TRBJ1-5; 7 bases line up with TRBD1. The germline gives CDR1 MNHEY, CDR2 SVGAGI. The CDR3 extends over 15 amino acids. V was pared by 2 bases and J by 0 bases, with 1 base of the junction left unmatched. The CDR3 spells CASSYQGDSNQPQHF. The CDR3 nucleotides read TGTGCCAGCAGTTACCAGGGGGATAGCAATCAGCCCCAGCATTTT.

This chain connects TRBV19 to TRBJ2-6, with D perhaps matching TRBD2 (6 bases). The CDR3 runs to 18 residues. V gave up 4 bases and J gave up 0 bases, with 16 bases separating them. CDR1 is LNHDA, CDR2 SQIVND, per germline (reference sequence). CDR3 sequence reads: CASSSRGGGSSGANVLTF. DNA of the CDR3: TGTGCCAGTAGTAGCCGGGGAGGAGGTTCCTCTGGGGCCAACGTCCTGACTTTC. Complete variable domain (other parts from reference TRBV19 and TRBJ2-6): DGGITQSPKYLFRKEGQNVTLSCEQNLNHDAMYWYRQDPGQGLRLIYYSQIVNDFQKGDIAEGYSVSREKKESFPLTVTSAQKNPTAFYLCASSSRGGGSSGANVLTFGAGSRLTVL.

The chain uses TRBV6-5 and TRBJ1-4, with 10 bases fitting TRBD1. V was clipped by 0 bases and J by 6 bases; unmatched bases: 4. CDR3 length equals 16 residues. CDR1 is MNHEY and CDR2 is SVGAGI in the germline V gene. CDR3 region: CASSYSRTGGHEKLFF. CDR3 in DNA: TGTGCCAGCAGTTACTCGAGGACAGGGGGACATGAAAAACTGTTTTTT.

CDR3: CASSRGGTNEQYF. The DNA of the CDR3 is TGTGCCAGCAGCCGCGGGGGGACGAACGAGCAGTACTTC. The rearrangement uses TRBV7-8 and TRBJ2-7, with 8 bases lining up with TRBD2. Germline V CDR1 and CDR2: SGHVS, FQNEAQ. Trimming at V came to 5 bases and at J to 5 bases, leaving 5 bases not matched to a gene. CDR3 size: 13 residues.

This clone was detected a few times. The V and J genes are TRBV19 and TRBJ2-5; no firm D call. The V and J ends lost 3 bases and 5 bases respectively, with 10 bases between them. Germline V gene lookup returns CDR1 LNHDA and CDR2 SQIVND (reference sequence). CDR3 length: 13 amino acids. The CDR3 coding sequence is TGTGCCAGTAGTATGGTGAGCGCGGAGACCCAGTACTTC. Protein sequence: CASSMVSAETQYF.

This clone appeared a few times. The gene calls are TRBV14 and TRBJ1-4, with 7 positions matching TRBD1. Germline values: CDR1 SGHDN, CDR2 FVKESK. The junction had 7 bases not matched to a gene; V was cut back by 4 bases and J by 5 bases. The CDR3 loop spans 15 amino acids. The CDR3 is CASSRNRGRNEKLFF. CDR3 in DNA: TGTGCCAGCAGCCGTAACAGGGGACGGAATGAAAAACTGTTTTTT.

This chain connects TRBV30 to TRBJ2-7; 7 bases align to TRBD2. Per germline, CDR1 GTSNPN and CDR2 SVGIG (reference sequence). V was clipped by 0 bases and J by 1 base; unmatched bases: 9. The CDR3 runs to 16 residues. CDR3 loop: CAWSVRAGLNSYEQYF. The CDR3 DNA reads as TGTGCCTGGAGTGTTCGAGCGGGGTTAAATTCCTACGAGCAGTACTTC.

The rearrangement uses TRBV4-1 and TRBJ2-3, with D uncertain. CDR1 is MGHRA and CDR2 is YSYEKL in the germline V gene. The CDR3 covers 16 residues. V lost 0 bases, J lost 1 base, and 11 bases lay in between. In DNA form, the CDR3 reads TGCGCCAGCAGCCAAGAACCTGAGCTCGGCACAGATACGCAGTATTTT. This sequence encodes CASSQEPELGTDTQYF.

V and J are TRBV30 and TRBJ1-2; no definite D call. The CDR3 consists of 13 residues. Germline V CDR1 and CDR2: GTSNPN, SVGIG (reference sequence). V was trimmed by 8 bases and J by 6 bases, leaving 19 bases between them. The CDR3 loop is CAQWAGGGDGYTF. CDR3 in DNA: TGTGCCCAATGGGCAGGTGGCGGGGATGGCTACACCTTC. The full variable domain, in which reference TRBV30 and TRBJ1-2 provide the parts outside the CDR3, is SQTIHQWPATLVQPVGSPLSLECTVEGTSNPNLYWYRQAAGRGLQLLFYSVGIGQISSEVPQNLSASRPQDRQFILSSKKLLLSDSGFYLCAQWAGGGDGYTFGSGTRLTVV.